Reported below is one TCR beta chain. The sample is drawn from a study of human T cells and chemical hapten exposure. Documented time point: patch test 2, 6 weeks after DPC sensitization. Documented treatment: therapeutic diphenylcyclopropenone sensitization with weekly scalp DPC. TCRdb independently ran MiXCR on the RACE reads; one entry per CDR3 protein. The sample has 120,000 to 150,000 distinct CDR3 sequences, about 12% seen once. The sequencing used whole blood, collected in connection with sensitization to the hapten diphenylcyclopropenone (DPC). This TCR was sampled from a woman in her forties or fifties with alopecia areata. Some clones in this sample may be carry-over from other donors' samples.

CDR3 residues: CASSRPGTGNEQFF. Here the CDR3 DNA reads TGTGCCAGCAGCCGTCCCGGGACAGGCAATGAGCAGTTCTTC. The chain combines TRBV5-8 with TRBJ2-1; 8 nucleotides align to TRBD1. This CDR3 has 14 amino acids. The germline gives CDR1 SGHTS, CDR2 YDEGEE. V lost 4 bases to trimming and J lost 6 bases; unmatched junction nucleotides: 6.